A single sample gave rise to the 20 T cell receptor beta chains below, sequenced in a study of blood T cells in healthy people across ages. Then a second PCR, running roughly 7 to 11 cycles, was carried out with a sample-barcoded 5' primer and a J-beta primer mix. TCRdb itself ran the 5' RACE reads through MiXCR, one entry per CDR3 protein. The sample shows 1,800,000 or so distinct CDR3 sequences, 30% to 40% of them seen only once. The specimen was blood. The receptors stem from a human donor in good health.

This clonotype was seen at least ten times. The chain links TRBV20-1 to TRBJ2-7; D unresolved. CDR1 and CDR2 from the germline V gene are DFQATT and SNEGSKA (reference sequence). V lost 5 bases and J lost 3, with 8 bases in between. The CDR3 contains 11 residues. CDR3 DNA sequence: TGCAGTGCTGGCCCCAACTACGAGCAGTACTTC. Its translation: CSAGPNYEQYF.

The chain has TRBV20-1 and TRBJ1-6, with D hard to call. The germline V and J ends were trimmed by 7 bases and 7 bases, with 11 bases remaining between them. CDR3 length equals 12 residues. CDR1 is DFQATT, CDR2 SNEGSKA, per germline (reference sequence). The CDR3 sequence: CSGKRPNSPLHF. The CDR3 region has the DNA TGCAGTGGGAAGAGACCCAATTCACCCCTCCACTTT.

Concerning this clonotype itself: This may be a read error, as it is one base from a much larger clone. The genes are TRBV6-5 and TRBJ1-6; D gene uncertain. This CDR3 contains 12 residues. V dropped 2 bases and J dropped 5 bases, with 1 base sitting between them. Germline V gene lookup returns CDR1 MNHEY and CDR2 SVGAGI. For the CDR3, the DNA is TGTGCCAGCAGTTACCATAATTCACCCCTCCACTTT. It is translated as CASSYHNSPLHF.

This chain connects TRBV10-3 to TRBJ1-2; a weak D match, TRBD1 (6 bases). The CDR3 covers 16 residues. Trimming removed 6 bases at V and 2 bases at J, with 19 bases between. From germline, CDR1 is ENHRY and CDR2 SYGVKD. The CDR3 DNA reads TGTGCCATCAGCCGAATTGGAGGGGGAGACAACTATGGCTACACCTTC. Translated, it gives CAISRIGGGDNYGYTF.

The chain couples TRBV29-1 to TRBJ2-4; unclear D gene. The last part of the DNA fits TRBJ2-7 better; the J call may be wrong. CDR1 and CDR2 from the germline V gene are SQVTM and ANQGSEA. The CDR3 contains 12 residues. The chain's CDR3 is CSTLTPSYEQYF. The CDR3 nucleotides read TGCAGCACCTTGACACCTTCCTACGAGCAGTACTTC.

Worth noting for this clonotype: A read error may explain this, as a much larger clone is one base away. V and J are TRBV7-3 and TRBJ2-1; 8 nucleotides line up with TRBD2. Germline V gene data show CDR1 as SGHTA and CDR2 as FQGTGA. The CDR3 runs 15 residues. The CDR3 region is CARSLTGLVHNEQFF. CDR3 DNA sequence: TGTGCCAGGAGCTTAACGGGACTAGTACACAATGAGCAGTTCTTC.

The gene calls are TRBV7-9 and TRBJ2-1, with D possibly being TRBD1 (6 bases). Germline V gene data show CDR1 as SEHNR and CDR2 as FQNEAQ (reference sequence). The CDR3 spans 14 residues. Trimming stripped 5 bases from V and 2 bases from J, with 10 bases between. The CDR3, as DNA: TGTGCCAGCAGCCGAGGACAGACCTACAATGAGCAGTTCTTC. Amino acids: CASSRGQTYNEQFF.

V gene TRBV12-3 or TRBV12-4 combines with J gene TRBJ2-7, with 7 bases that match TRBD1. V was clipped by 6 bases and J by 5 bases; unmatched bases: 10. This CDR3 has 14 amino acids. The CDR3 nucleotides read TGTGCCAGCAGCACGACAGGGATCTTCAACGAGCAGTACTTC. The encoded protein is CASSTTGIFNEQYF.

This chain links TRBV7-7 with TRBJ2-6; D is perhaps TRBD1 (6 bases). V lost 5 bases, J lost 0 bases, and 14 bases lay in between. Germline V CDR1 and CDR2: SSHAT, FNYEAQ (reference sequence). The CDR3 extends over 17 amino acids. The CDR3 bases are TGTGCCAGCAGCCCAGGGGCATACGACTCTGGGGCCAACGTCCTGACTTTC. This sequence encodes CASSPGAYDSGANVLTF.

J is TRBJ2-5 and V is TRBV5-1; 9 positions agree with TRBD2. The CDR3 has 15 residues. Germline CDR1 is SGHRS and CDR2 is YFSETQ. V shed 5 bases and J 4 bases; nucleotides not matched to a gene: 9. The CDR3: CASSSPGTSPETQYF. Here the CDR3 DNA reads TGCGCCAGCAGTAGCCCCGGGACTAGCCCAGAGACCCAGTACTTC.

This clonotype has a handful of counts. The chain links TRBV7-2 to TRBJ2-7; possibly TRBD1 or TRBD2 for D (5 bases each). V was clipped by 1 base and J by 1 base, with 8 bases between them. The CDR3 has 14 amino acids. CDR1 is SGHTA and CDR2 is FQGNSA in the germline V gene. CDR3 region: CASSLDWGSYEQYF. As DNA, the CDR3 is TGTGCCAGCAGCTTAGATTGGGGGTCCTACGAGCAGTACTTC.

The V and J genes are TRBV4-3 and TRBJ1-5; D gene uncertain. The CDR3 is 14 amino acids. CDR1 is LGHNA and CDR2 is YSLEER in the germline V gene. The ends were cut back, 0 bases at V and 3 bases at J, with 6 bases in the middle. CDR3 amino acids: CASSQELVNQPQHF. The DNA for the CDR3 is TGCGCCAGCAGCCAAGAATTAGTCAATCAGCCCCAGCATTTT.

This clonotype was counted a few times. The chain employs TRBV12-5 and TRBJ2-7; no firm D call. The V end lost 5 bases, the J end lost 4 bases, and 9 bases lay between the germline ends. CDR1 is LGHNT and CDR2 is FRNRAP in the germline V gene. This CDR3 comprises 12 residues. DNA of the CDR3: TGTGCTAGTGGTCCCAGGCTTTACGAGCAGTACTTC. This sequence encodes CASGPRLYEQYF.

Here the CDR3 reads CASSADPGLNGYTF. The CDR3 coding sequence is TGTGCCAGCAGCGCGGACCCGGGGTTGAATGGCTACACCTTC. V usage is TRBV5-6 and J usage is TRBJ1-2; D is undetermined. V was cut by 4 bases and J by 6 bases, with 16 bases left in between. In germline, CDR1 is SGHDT, CDR2 YYEEEE. This CDR3 has 14 residues.

As regards this clonotype: Relative to the germline gene, one junction end is altered; a read error may explain this. This chain uses TRBV10-3 with TRBJ1-2; D is perhaps TRBD1 (5 bases). Germline V gene data show CDR1 as ENHRY and CDR2 as SYGVKD. This CDR3 comprises 14 residues. CDR3 sequence reads: CTISEQGLYYGYTF. CDR3 nucleotides: TGTACCATCAGTGAGCAGGGACTCTACTATGGCTACACCTTC.

V gene TRBV10-3 combines with J gene TRBJ1-1, with D unclear. V lost 4 bases, J lost 4 bases, and 10 bases lay in between. CDR1 is ENHRY, CDR2 SYGVKD, per germline. The length of the CDR3 is 13 residues. The CDR3 is CAISGADATEAFF. The CDR3 bases are TGTGCCATCAGTGGAGCAGATGCCACTGAAGCTTTCTTT.

The V gene is TRBV20-1, the J gene TRBJ1-4; 8 bases line up with TRBD1. The CDR3 is 14 amino acids. V shed 2 bases and J 6 bases; nucleotides not matched to a gene: 5. Germline assignment: CDR1 DFQATT and CDR2 SNEGSKA (reference sequence). CDR3 nucleotides: TGCAGTGCTAGAAAGACAGGGGCGGATGAAAAACTGTTTTTT. Encoded protein: CSARKTGADEKLFF.

This sequence joins TRBV5-1 and TRBJ1-4; D gene uncertain. CDR3 length: 13 residues. V lost 7 bases and J 3 bases, leaving 10 bases between the germline ends. Germline CDR1 and CDR2: SGHRS and YFSETQ. CDR3 protein: CASGRGSNEKLFF. The CDR3 DNA reads TGCGCCAGCGGTCGGGGATCTAATGAAAAACTGTTTTTT.

The chain joins TRBV11-3 to TRBJ2-3; possibly TRBD1 for D (5 bases). The germline V and J ends were trimmed by 6 bases and 6 bases, with 16 bases remaining between them. The length of the CDR3 is 14 residues. Germline CDR1 and CDR2: SGHNT and YENEEA. In DNA form, the CDR3 reads TGTGCCAGCAGGATCAAACAGGTCGGGGATACGCAGTATTTT. It codes for CASRIKQVGDTQYF.

The chain links TRBV15 to TRBJ2-7; D is unclear. The germline V gene encodes CDR1 LNHNV and CDR2 YYDKDF (reference sequence). The CDR3 consists of 13 residues. Trimming pared 0 bases from V and 3 bases from J, leaving 6 bases between. The CDR3 coding sequence is TGTGCCACCAGCAGAGATCCCCGCTACGAGCAGTACTTC. Translating it yields CATSRDPRYEQYF.